The clone carrying this TCR beta chain came up once. This sample is part of a study of blood T cell repertoires in COVID-19. Per the original data handling: The assay estimated nucleated cells by amplifying reference gene primers. Only in-frame clones appear in the TCRdb table, and some are missing; sequencing was by immunoSEQ multiplex PCR. For V, J and clone size, that table is used; D and trimming come from the DNA. The sample records about 58,000 clones, 70% to 90% being singletons. The CDR3 covers 16 residues. CDR1 LNHDA and CDR2 SQIVND come from the germline V gene (reference sequence). The ends were cut back, 4 bases at V and 3 bases at J, with 16 bases in the middle.

The receptor was derived from a woman aged 60-75 years with active COVID-19. This sequence joins TRBV19 and TRBJ2-1, with a weak D call TRBD2 (6 bases). Sequencing used peripheral blood. The CDR3 nucleotides are TGTGCCAGTAGTACCTCTTCCGGGGGAGACTACAATGAGCAGTTCTTC. Amino acid sequence: CASSTSSGGDYNEQFF.